This T cell receptor (beta chain) was recovered during a study of spatial heterogeneity in lung cancer. Study summary: The donor population consisted of approximately 68 patients with untreated, early-stage non-small cell lung cancer. PBMC collected at follow-up were sequenced when available, a median of roughly two years after resection.

This clonotype was found a few times. The antigen remains undetermined. Time point meaning: blood at routine non-recurrence follow-up after resection. TCRdb called the 5' RACE reads again in MiXCR, with one record for every CDR3 protein. Here the sample spans 45,000 to 55,000 distinct CDR3 sequences, 12% being singletons. Points from the study as a whole: Ubiquitous expanded tumor TCRs were observed in blood more at resection than follow-up.

The receptor's source is a male donor with early-stage non-small cell lung cancer. Sequenced material: PBMCs, taken at follow-up.

The CDR3 DNA follows: TGCAGTGCTAGTATACCGGGACTAGCGGGGGGCCGCTACGAGCAGTACTTC. It is translated as CSASIPGLAGGRYEQYF. This chain links TRBV20-1 with TRBJ2-7; 15 nucleotides line up with TRBD2. The CDR3 totals 17 residues. Germline values: CDR1 DFQATT, CDR2 SNEGSKA (reference sequence). Trimming took 3 bases from V and 3 from J; bases not matched to a gene: 9.